This T cell receptor beta chain appears in the sequencing data of a study of graft-versus-host responses after intestinal transplantation. For the study at large: The recipients all started with anti-thymocyte globulin induction and then took tacrolimus and steroids for about three years. Study-wide results and limits: Recipient marrow contained GvH clones, some of which appeared first in ileum or blood.

With respect to this clone: The antigen remains undetermined.

Germline-derived CDR1 and CDR2 are ENHRY and SYGVKD. This CDR3 has 14 amino acids. V lost 10 bases to trimming and J lost 2 bases, with 14 bases between them. Clones were sequenced by immunoSEQ multiplex PCR, and TCRdb holds only the in-frame ones, with some missing. This table has about 120,000 clones, 85% to 95% appearing once. The TCR sequence derives from a human donor who received an intestinal transplant. The genes are TRBV10-3 and TRBJ2-2; tentatively, D is TRBD1 (5 bases). The sequencing here drew on unstimulated CD4+ T cells sorted from spleen or lymph node cells, taken before intestinal transplant. CDR3 nucleotide sequence: TGTGCCACATCCCCGACAGTTAACACCGGGGAGCTGTTTTTT. Its protein is CATSPTVNTGELFF.